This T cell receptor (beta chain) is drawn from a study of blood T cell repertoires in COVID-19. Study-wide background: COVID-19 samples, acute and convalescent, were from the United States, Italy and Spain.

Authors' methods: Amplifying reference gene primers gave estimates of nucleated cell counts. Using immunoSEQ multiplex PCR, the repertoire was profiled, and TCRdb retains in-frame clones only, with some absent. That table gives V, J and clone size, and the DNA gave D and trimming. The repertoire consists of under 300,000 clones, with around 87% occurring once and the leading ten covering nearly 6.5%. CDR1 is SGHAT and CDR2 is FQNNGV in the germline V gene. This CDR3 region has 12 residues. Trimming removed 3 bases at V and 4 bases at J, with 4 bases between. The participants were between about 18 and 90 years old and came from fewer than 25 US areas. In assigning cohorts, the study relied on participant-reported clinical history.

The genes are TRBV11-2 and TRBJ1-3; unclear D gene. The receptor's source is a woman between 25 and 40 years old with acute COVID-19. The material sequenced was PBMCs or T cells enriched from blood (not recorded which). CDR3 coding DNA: TGTGCCAGCAGCTTTCGGGGAAACACCATATATTTT. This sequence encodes CASSFRGNTIYF.